This TCR beta chain stems from a study of blood T cell repertoires in COVID-19. The data were produced by immunoSEQ multiplex PCR, yet TCRdb's version contains in-frame clones alone and is incomplete. The sample yields about 130,000 clones, nearly 90% seen once. The CDR3 is 16 amino acids. Trimming took off 5 bases at V and 0 bases at J, with 15 bases between the two ends. CDR1 and CDR2 from the germline V gene are LNHDA and SQIVND (reference sequence). Sequencing input: peripheral blood. This receptor was obtained from an elderly woman with acute or convalescent COVID-19. The chain links TRBV19 to TRBJ2-3; maybe TRBD1 (6 bases). The DNA of the CDR3 is TGTGCCAGTAGTGGTCGTCGTCAGGGGAGCACAGATACGCAGTATTTT. Protein sequence: CASSGRRQGSTDTQYF.